Each of the 32 T cell receptor beta chains below was sequenced from the same sample in a study of pediatric ulcerative colitis. The protocol was immunoSEQ multiplex PCR, while the TCRdb copy is restricted to in-frame clones and leaves out a portion. The sample consists of 15,000 to 20,000 clones, approximately 80% of them appearing once. During colonoscopy, one to two rectal pinch biopsies were collected. Sequencing was done on a sample of gut tissue. These receptors were collected from a boy under 18 who was a control in a study of pediatric ulcerative colitis.

The chain carries TRBV27 and TRBJ2-1; either TRBD1 or TRBD2 may fit D (5 bases each). This CDR3 has 15 amino acids. The ends were cut back, 1 base at V and 1 base at J, with 8 bases in the middle. Germline V lookup: CDR1 MNHEY, CDR2 SMNVEV (reference sequence). CDR3: CASSLWGLSYNEQFF. The CDR3 nucleotides are TGTGCCAGCAGTTTATGGGGGTTATCCTACAATGAGCAGTTCTTC.

The genes are TRBV25-1 and TRBJ2-7; 7 bases line up with TRBD1. The CDR3 runs 14 residues. Germline V gene sequence: CDR1 MGHDK, CDR2 SYGVNS. V trimming: 4 bases; J trimming: 6 bases; junction bases outside the gene matches: 9. The CDR3 loop is CASSVDRDSPEQYF. The CDR3 nucleotides are TGTGCCAGCAGTGTCGACAGGGATTCGCCCGAGCAGTACTTC.

The chain joins TRBV9 to TRBJ2-1; TRBD1 matches 10 bases. Germline V gene lookup returns CDR1 SGDLS and CDR2 YYNGEE. The CDR3 runs to 14 residues. Unmatched junction bases numbered 2, after V lost 3 bases and J lost 5 bases. The DNA of the CDR3 is TGTGCCAGCAGCGGGGGACAGGGGAACAATGAGCAGTTCTTC. Amino acid sequence: CASSGGQGNNEQFF.

CDR3 sequence (DNA): TGTGCCAGCACGGACAGGTACTACGAGCAGTACTTC. Translated: CASTDRYYEQYF. V is TRBV6-1 and J is TRBJ2-7; 7 nucleotides agree with TRBD1. V was clipped by 7 bases and J by 3 bases; unmatched bases: 3. This CDR3 region has 12 residues. Germline loops: CDR1 MNHNS, CDR2 SASEGT.

This clone has a handful of counts. The V and J genes are TRBV6-5 and TRBJ1-5, with D maybe TRBD1 (6 bases). Germline V lookup: CDR1 MNHEY, CDR2 SVGAGI. This CDR3 spans 14 amino acids. The V end lost 6 bases, the J end lost 2 bases, and 11 bases lay between the germline ends. The CDR3 nucleotides read TGTGCCAGCAGGGTGACAGGCGGCAATCAGCCCCAGCATTTT. Translation gives CASRVTGGNQPQHF.

The rearrangement links TRBV15 to TRBJ2-1; 12 bases map to TRBD2. V gave up 0 bases and J gave up 2 bases; unmatched junction bases: 5. The CDR3 sequence is 18 residues long. The germline gives CDR1 LNHNV, CDR2 YYDKDF (reference sequence). The DNA of the CDR3 is TGTGCCACCAGCAGAGATACTAGCGGGAGGACTACCTACAATGAGCAGTTCTTC. It encodes CATSRDTSGRTTYNEQFF.

V and J are TRBV11-2 and TRBJ2-2; 14 bases align to TRBD2. The J segment lost 3 bases and the V segment lost 5 bases, leaving 5 bases of the junction unmatched. The CDR3 contains 17 residues. From germline, CDR1 is SGHAT and CDR2 FQNNGV. DNA of the CDR3: TGTGCCAGCAGCCTGGGACTAGCGGGGGTCCACACCGGGGAGCTGTTTTTT. It is translated as CASSLGLAGVHTGELFF.

This clone was seen more than once but under ten times. The chain carries TRBV6-5 and TRBJ2-3; tentative D call: TRBD2 (5 bases). Trimming cost V 8 bases and J 0 bases, with 12 bases left between them. Germline V CDR1 and CDR2: MNHEY, SVGAGI. The CDR3 is made up of 14 amino acids. The CDR3 reads CASSFGESTDTQYF. CDR3 in DNA: TGTGCCAGCTCTTTCGGGGAAAGCACAGATACGCAGTATTTT.

The chain employs TRBV5-4 and TRBJ2-1; D might be TRBD1 (5 bases). CDR1 and CDR2 from the germline V gene are SGHNT and YYREEE (reference sequence). Trimming took off 2 bases at V and 2 bases at J, with 8 bases between the two ends. The CDR3 has 14 residues. Here the CDR3 reads CASSFGQAYNEQFF. CDR3 bases: TGTGCCAGCAGCTTTGGACAAGCCTACAATGAGCAGTTCTTC.

V gene TRBV5-1 combines with J gene TRBJ2-1; 8 bases align to TRBD2. The germline V gene encodes CDR1 SGHRS and CDR2 YFSETQ. V lost 3 bases to trimming and J lost 7 bases; unmatched junction nucleotides: 9. This CDR3 is built from 15 residues. DNA for the CDR3: TGCGCCAGCAGCTCCCAGGGACTAGACTGGAATGAGCAGTTCTTC. Encoded protein: CASSSQGLDWNEQFF.

This rearrangement joins TRBV6-4 to TRBJ1-5, with 10 bases fitting TRBD1. The CDR3 runs to 13 residues. V was clipped by 9 bases and J by 4 bases; unmatched bases: 3. Germline-derived CDR1 and CDR2 are MRHNA and SNTAGT. CDR3 sequence reads: CASGTGENQPQHF. The CDR3 DNA reads TGTGCCAGTGGGACAGGGGAAAATCAGCCCCAGCATTTT.

The J gene is TRBJ2-3, the V gene TRBV19, with D unresolved. The germline V and J ends were trimmed by 3 bases and 2 bases, with 12 bases remaining between them. The germline gives CDR1 LNHDA, CDR2 SQIVND (reference sequence). The CDR3 is made up of 15 amino acids. CDR3 nucleotides: TGTGCCAGTAGTATCAGACCGGTTCACACAGATACGCAGTATTTT. The encoded protein is CASSIRPVHTDTQYF. The full variable domain, its missing parts supplied by reference TRBV19 and TRBJ2-3, is DGGITQSPKYLFRKEGQNVTLSCEQNLNHDAMYWYRQDPGQGLRLIYYSQIVNDFQKGDIAEGYSVSREKKESFPLTVTSAQKNPTAFYLCASSIRPVHTDTQYFGPGTRLTVL.

The CDR3 DNA is TGTGCCAGCAGCAACAGGGGCGCTCACACCGGGGAGCTGTTTTTT. Amino acid sequence: CASSNRGAHTGELFF. The V and J genes are TRBV28 and TRBJ2-2, with 7 positions matching TRBD1. The CDR3 length is 15 residues. Germline V gives CDR1 MDHEN, CDR2 SYDVKM. V dropped 6 bases and J dropped 3; count of bases not matched to a gene: 7.

The chain is built from TRBV20-1 and TRBJ2-1, with D maybe TRBD2 (6 bases). CDR1 is DFQATT and CDR2 is SNEGSKA in the germline V gene (reference sequence). This CDR3 comprises 11 residues. V was clipped by 4 bases and J by 6 bases, with 7 bases between them. CDR3 sequence reads: CSAIGGNEQFF. The CDR3 DNA reads TGCAGTGCTATCGGGGGCAATGAGCAGTTCTTC.

This sequence joins TRBV20-1 and TRBJ1-2; D uncertain. Trimming took 5 bases from V and 7 from J, leaving 11 bases between them. Germline V CDR1 and CDR2: DFQATT, SNEGSKA (reference sequence). The CDR3 sequence is 11 residues long. The chain's CDR3 is CSAGIFFGYTF. The CDR3 region has the DNA TGCAGTGCTGGGATTTTCTTTGGCTACACCTTC.

The DNA of the CDR3 is TGTGCCAGCTCTCCCGGGACAGAACATAATTCACCCCTCCACTTT. Protein sequence: CASSPGTEHNSPLHF. This chain links TRBV18 with TRBJ1-6; TRBD1 matches at 7 bases. Germline V gives CDR1 KGHSH, CDR2 LQKENI. The CDR3 length is 15 residues. With 6 bases clipped from V and 5 bases from J, the junction kept 7 bases outside the gene matches. The full variable domain, with the rest looked up from reference TRBV18 and TRBJ1-6, is NAGVMQNPRHLVRRRGQEARLRCSPMKGHSHVYWYRQLPEEGLKFMVYLQKENIIDESGMPKERFSAEFPKEGPSILRIQQVVRGDSAAYFCASSPGTEHNSPLHFGNGTRLTVT.

This clone was counted a single time. V is TRBV9 and J is TRBJ2-1; D tentatively reads TRBD1 or TRBD2 (5 bases each). This CDR3 is 12 amino acids long. The ends were cut back, 0 bases at V and 9 bases at J, with 7 bases in the middle. Germline V lookup: CDR1 SGDLS, CDR2 YYNGEE. CDR3 DNA sequence: TGTGCCAGCAGCGTAGTCGGGGCTGAGCAGTTCTTC. Its protein product is CASSVVGAEQFF.

This clone was seen once. The chain links TRBV5-1 to TRBJ1-1, with D maybe TRBD1 (5 bases). Trimming pared 2 bases from V and 2 bases from J, leaving 16 bases between. CDR1 and CDR2 from the germline V gene are SGHRS and YFSETQ. This CDR3 has 16 residues. The chain's CDR3 is CASSFKVLGGNTEAFF. The CDR3 bases are TGCGCCAGCAGCTTTAAGGTCCTTGGGGGAAACACTGAAGCTTTCTTT.

J is TRBJ1-5 and V is TRBV10-2; 7 bases fit TRBD1. Trimming removed 8 bases from V and 4 bases from J; junction bases left unmatched: 2. CDR1 is WSHSY and CDR2 is SAAADI in the germline V gene. The CDR3 extends over 12 amino acids. CDR3 sequence: CASQGQNQPQHF. In nucleotides, the CDR3 is TGCGCCAGCCAGGGACAGAATCAGCCCCAGCATTTT.

This clone was seen more than once but under ten times. This chain links TRBV9 with TRBJ2-7; no definite D call. V was shortened by 0 bases and J by 1 base, with 5 bases between the two germline ends. This CDR3 comprises 13 residues. From germline, CDR1 is SGDLS and CDR2 YYNGEE. The CDR3 DNA is TGTGCCAGCAGCGTAGACGGATCCTACGAGCAGTACTTC. The encoded protein is CASSVDGSYEQYF.

The chain has TRBV7-9 and TRBJ2-7; 8 bases line up with TRBD1. This CDR3 is built from 15 residues. The J segment lost 7 bases and the V segment lost 3 bases, leaving 11 bases of the junction unmatched. In germline, CDR1 is SEHNR, CDR2 FQNEAQ (reference sequence). This CDR3 reads CASSLAGGFLGEQYF. The DNA of the CDR3 is TGTGCCAGCAGCTTGGCAGGGGGCTTTTTGGGGGAGCAGTACTTC.

The V call is TRBV9, the J call TRBJ2-1; TRBD2 might be the D (6 bases). The CDR3 loop spans 14 amino acids. Germline values: CDR1 SGDLS, CDR2 YYNGEE. Between the trimmed V and J ends, which lost 1 base and 8 bases, there was a span of 13 bases. CDR3 DNA sequence: TGTGCCAGCAGCGTACCGGCGCGGGGAGATGAGCAGTTCTTC. Its protein is CASSVPARGDEQFF.

This clone showed up just once. The rearrangement uses TRBV4-3 and TRBJ1-1; a weak D match, TRBD1 (6 bases). The germline gives CDR1 LGHNA, CDR2 YSLEER. The CDR3 is 14 amino acids. Trimming stripped 3 bases from V and 7 bases from J, with 15 bases between. CDR3 amino acids: CASSQVRKDSEAFF. The CDR3 region has the DNA TGCGCCAGCAGCCAGGTCCGGAAGGACAGTGAAGCTTTCTTT.

The chain combines TRBV10-2 with TRBJ2-2, with D perhaps given as TRBD1 or TRBD2 (5 bases each). CDR3 length equals 14 residues. The germline CDR1 and CDR2 sequences are WSHSY and SAAADI. Trimming removed 11 bases at V and 1 base at J, with 14 bases between. This chain's CDR3 is CASGDRQNTGELFF. The CDR3 DNA is TGCGCCTCCGGGGACCGGCAGAACACCGGGGAGCTGTTTTTT.

The chain joins TRBV21-1 to TRBJ1-2; the DNA was not compared with TRBD1, the D call given in the table. TRBV21-1 is labeled a pseudogene. The CDR3 sequence is 13 residues long. Written as DNA, the CDR3 is TGTGCCAGCAACCTAGACAGAAACTATGGCTACACCTTC. Its translation is CASNLDRNYGYTF.

The genes are TRBV5-5 and TRBJ2-2, with D unclear. Germline-derived CDR1 and CDR2 are SGHKS and YYEKEE (reference sequence). The length of the CDR3 is 14 residues. V shed 1 base and J shed 4 bases, with 8 bases lying between them. CDR3 DNA sequence: TGTGCCAGCAGCTTGTATATGGGCACCGGGGAGCTGTTTTTT. It specifies CASSLYMGTGELFF.

This clone has more than one count but fewer than ten. This chain connects TRBV7-3 to TRBJ2-2; no definite D call. Germline V gene sequence: CDR1 SGHTA, CDR2 FQGTGA. Trimming removed 5 bases at V and 7 bases at J, with 11 bases between. The CDR3 length is 13 residues. CDR3 nucleotides: TGTGCCAGCAGCCCCATCCGTAGCGGGGAGCTGTTTTTT. This sequence encodes CASSPIRSGELFF.

The V call is TRBV30, the J call TRBJ2-1; 8 bases fit TRBD2. The J segment lost 8 bases and the V segment lost 1 base, leaving 10 bases of the junction unmatched. The CDR3 extends over 15 amino acids. Germline loops: CDR1 GTSNPN, CDR2 SVGIG (reference sequence). The CDR3 sequence: CAWSGGSGGLYEQFF. CDR3 nucleotides: TGTGCCTGGAGTGGCGGGTCGGGGGGGCTTTATGAGCAGTTCTTC. The complete variable domain, with remaining parts taken from reference TRBV30 and TRBJ2-1, reads SQTIHQWPATLVQPVGSPLSLECTVEGTSNPNLYWYRQAAGRGLQLLFYSVGIGQISSEVPQNLSASRPQDRQFILSSKKLLLSDSGFYLCAWSGGSGGLYEQFFGPGTRLTVL.

The chain is built from TRBV18 and TRBJ2-3; 9 nucleotides agree with TRBD1. Per the germline V gene, CDR1 is KGHSH and CDR2 is LQKENI. The CDR3 is 15 amino acids. V shed 3 bases, J shed 3 bases, and the junction held 4 bases outside the gene matches. The DNA of the CDR3 is TGTGCCAGCTCACCGGAGGGACAGGGAACAGATACGCAGTATTTT. It yields the protein CASSPEGQGTDTQYF.

This clone showed up just a few times. The rearrangement links TRBV4-2 to TRBJ2-1; 7 bases line up with TRBD2. V shed 2 bases, J shed 3 bases, and the junction held 4 bases outside the gene matches. The CDR3 contains 15 residues. Germline-derived CDR1 and CDR2 are LGHNA and YNFKEQ. The CDR3, as DNA: TGTGCCAGCAGCCAAACAGCGGGACTCTACAATGAGCAGTTCTTC. Translating it yields CASSQTAGLYNEQFF.

J is TRBJ2-2 and V is TRBV6-4; 7 bases are shared with TRBD1. The germline V gene has CDR1 MRHNA and CDR2 SNTAGT. V dropped 4 bases and J dropped 4; count of bases not matched to a gene: 9. There are 16 residues in the CDR3. CDR3 region: CASSVVGGDGTGELFF. DNA for the CDR3: TGTGCCAGCAGTGTGGTAGGGGGCGACGGCACCGGGGAGCTGTTTTTT.

The chain recombines TRBV4-1 with TRBJ2-5; TRBD2 agrees at 10 bases. The CDR3 length is 15 residues. V dropped 5 bases and J dropped 5; count of bases not matched to a gene: 8. Germline lookup yields CDR1 MGHRA and CDR2 YSYEKL. CDR3 bases: TGCGCCAGCAGCTCATTACTAGCGGGATCTGAGACCCAGTACTTC. It codes for CASSSLLAGSETQYF.